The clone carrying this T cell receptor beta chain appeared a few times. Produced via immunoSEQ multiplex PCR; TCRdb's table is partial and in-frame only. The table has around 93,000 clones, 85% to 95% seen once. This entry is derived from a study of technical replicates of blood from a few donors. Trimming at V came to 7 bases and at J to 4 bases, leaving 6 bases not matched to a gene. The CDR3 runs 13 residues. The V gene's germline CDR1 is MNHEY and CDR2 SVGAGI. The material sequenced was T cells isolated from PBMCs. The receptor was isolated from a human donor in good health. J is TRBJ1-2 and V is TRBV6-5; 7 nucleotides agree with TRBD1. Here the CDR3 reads CASTIGGPYGYTF. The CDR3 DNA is TGTGCCAGCACCATAGGGGGCCCCTATGGCTACACCTTC.